This T cell receptor (beta chain) was recovered during a study of beta chain features in type 1 diabetes. Findings and caveats of the study: Compared with healthy donors, patients appeared to share more similar naive, central memory and regulatory TCRB repertoires.

Expressed TCRB transcripts got sequenced, as all isolated RNA was reverse transcribed. Clones were read by immunoSEQ multiplex PCR, and TCRdb kept only the in-frame ones, dropping some. The profile covers fewer than 900,000 clones, with about a sixth appearing a single time and 0.02% to 0.025% taken by the ten largest. The CDR3 has 15 amino acids. Germline CDR1 reads SNHLY; CDR2 reads FYNNEI. Trimming removed 6 bases at V and 6 bases at J, with 18 bases between. As for this clone: The antigen remains undetermined.

The sample was naive CD4+ T cells from blood. The sequence was obtained from a woman aged 18 to 35 in good health. This rearrangement joins TRBV2 to TRBJ2-1, with D possibly called TRBD1 or TRBD2 (7 bases each). CDR3 coding DNA: TGTGCCAGCAGAAACCGACAGGGAGGGTTCAATGAGCAGTTCTTC. Encoded protein: CASRNRQGGFNEQFF.